Sequencing of this TCR beta chain was carried out in a study of response to subunit inactivated influenza vaccine. TCRdb called the RT-PCR reads again in MiXCR, with one record for every CDR3 protein. The table has fewer than 600,000 distinct CDR3 sequences, 6.5% to 8% seen once. In its sample, this clonotype was seen a few times. CDR3 length: 13 amino acids. CDR1 is LGHDT, CDR2 YNNKEL, per germline (reference sequence). With 4 bases removed from V and 5 bases from J, the gap between germline ends came to 11 bases. The input for sequencing was PBMCs from blood, taken around 25 months after vaccination. This sequence was found in a man between 50 and 70 years old who received an inactivated influenza vaccine. V usage is TRBV3-1 and J usage is TRBJ2-5; D not resolved. CDR3 in DNA: TGTGCCAGCAGCCCTGATCCACGGGAGACCCAGTACTTC. Translating it yields CASSPDPRETQYF.